What follows are 32 T cell receptor beta chains derived from one specimen sequenced in a study of T-cell memory formation after mild COVID-19. A single record per CDR3 protein comes from TCRdb applying MiXCR to the 5' RACE reads. The table records over 130,000 distinct CDR3 sequences, 14% of them present only once. Sequencing used PBMCs or a T cell subset sorted from them (not recorded which). These TCRs come from an adult woman who had mild COVID-19 (a few samples of this study predate the infection). Cell type and time point are not known.

CDR3: CASSYSPGRNTEAFF. DNA for the CDR3: TGTGCCAGCAGTTACTCTCCGGGACGGAACACTGAAGCTTTCTTT. The chain uses TRBV6-2 or TRBV6-3 and TRBJ1-1, with D tentatively TRBD1 (5 bases). Germline V gene lookup returns CDR1 MNHEY and CDR2 SVGEGT. This CDR3 spans 15 amino acids. Trimming stripped 0 bases from V and 1 base from J, with 9 bases between.

This chain uses TRBV28 with TRBJ2-3; 8 bases match TRBD1. V lost 5 bases and J lost 1; bases outside the gene matches: 2. The CDR3 is 14 amino acids. Germline V gene lookup returns CDR1 MDHEN and CDR2 SYDVKM. CDR3 DNA: TGTGCCAGCAGTGCGACAGGGGGCACAGATACGCAGTATTTT. This codes for CASSATGGTDTQYF.

This clonotype was counted only a few times. The chain combines TRBV20-1 with TRBJ1-2; maybe TRBD1 (6 bases). Trimming removed 0 bases at V and 6 bases at J, with 17 bases between. Germline V CDR1 and CDR2: DFQATT, SNEGSKA (reference sequence). CDR3 length: 15 residues. CDR3 sequence reads: CSARDQYDRFHGYTF. CDR3 coding DNA: TGCAGTGCTAGAGATCAGTACGACAGGTTCCATGGCTACACCTTC.

This rearrangement joins TRBV2 to TRBJ2-7; TRBD1 matches 11 bases. Per the germline V gene, CDR1 is SNHLY and CDR2 is FYNNEI. The CDR3 consists of 15 residues. V dropped 6 bases and J dropped 3; count of bases not matched to a gene: 7. DNA of the CDR3: TGTGCCAGCAGACCCCGGACAGGGGGCCACTACGAGCAGTACTTC. Its protein product is CASRPRTGGHYEQYF.

This clonotype has at least ten counts. The chain uses TRBV7-8 and TRBJ2-7, with 9 bases identical to TRBD2. With V trimmed by 5 bases and J by 1 base, 12 bases remained unmatched. The CDR3 covers 17 residues. The germline CDR1 and CDR2 sequences are SGHVS and FQNEAQ. The CDR3 loop is CASSLGSGGLASYEQYF. The CDR3 region has the DNA TGTGCCAGCAGCCTCGGGTCTGGAGGACTAGCGTCCTACGAGCAGTACTTC.

In its sample, this clonotype was seen a few times. The chain links TRBV2 to TRBJ2-5, with D tentatively TRBD2 (7 bases). The CDR3 has 14 amino acids. Trimming took 5 bases from V and 5 from J, leaving 15 bases between them. The germline V gene encodes CDR1 SNHLY and CDR2 FYNNEI. CDR3 sequence: CASSPERGGETQYF. Written as DNA, the CDR3 is TGTGCCAGCAGTCCGGAGAGGGGGGGGGAGACCCAGTACTTC.

This rearrangement joins TRBV28 to TRBJ2-7; perhaps TRBD2 as D (6 bases). The CDR3 loop spans 13 amino acids. V was clipped by 3 bases and J by 7 bases, with 13 bases between them. CDR1 and CDR2 from the germline V gene are MDHEN and SYDVKM. The CDR3 nucleotides are TGTGCCAGCAGTTTTGAACTAGCAAGGGAGCAGTACTTC. Protein sequence: CASSFELAREQYF. The complete variable domain, with remaining parts taken from reference TRBV28 and TRBJ2-7, reads DVKVTQSSRYLVKRTGEKVFLECVQDMDHENMFWYRQDPGLGLRLIYFSYDVKMKEKGDIPEGYSVSREKKERFSLILESASTNQTSMYLCASSFELAREQYFGPGTRLTVT.

This clonotype showed up just a few times. This chain uses TRBV6-2 or TRBV6-3 with TRBJ2-7, with TRBD1 identical over 10 bases. Trimming cost V 2 bases and J 5 bases; bases outside gene matches: 9. The CDR3 extends over 16 amino acids. The germline V gene encodes CDR1 MNHEY and CDR2 SVGEGT. The CDR3 region is CASSYNSGTGDNEQYF. The CDR3 nucleotides read TGTGCCAGCAGTTACAACTCCGGGACAGGGGATAACGAGCAGTACTTC.

The chain combines TRBV4-1 with TRBJ2-5, with TRBD2 as a possible D gene (5 bases). The V end was cut by 2 bases, the J end by 4 bases, with 14 bases between. Germline V gene sequence: CDR1 MGHRA, CDR2 YSYEKL. The CDR3 has 15 residues. CDR3 residues: CASSQLAAARETQYF. CDR3 sequence (DNA): TGCGCCAGCAGCCAACTAGCAGCGGCTCGAGAGACCCAGTACTTC.

This clonotype was observed a few times. V is TRBV5-6 and J is TRBJ2-3; possibly TRBD2 for D (6 bases). The germline V gene encodes CDR1 SGHDT and CDR2 YYEEEE. The V gene lost 0 bases and the J gene lost 1 base, with 9 bases spanning the gap. CDR3 size: 15 residues. CDR3 DNA: TGTGCCAGCAGCTTGGAGGTAGCGGGCACAGATACGCAGTATTTT. Protein sequence: CASSLEVAGTDTQYF.

This rearrangement joins TRBV24-1 to TRBJ2-7, with D perhaps matching TRBD1 (5 bases). V lost 4 bases to trimming and J lost 0 bases, with 18 bases between them. Germline-derived CDR1 and CDR2 are KGHDR and SFDVKD. The CDR3 has 17 residues. The CDR3 sequence: CATSDSREACDSYEQYF. The CDR3 nucleotides read TGTGCCACCAGTGACTCCAGGGAAGCTTGTGACTCCTACGAGCAGTACTTC.

The chain uses TRBV6-5 and TRBJ2-1; TRBD1 might be the D (6 bases). Trimming pared 6 bases from V and 5 bases from J, leaving 17 bases between. CDR1 is MNHEY, CDR2 SVGAGI, per germline. The CDR3 has 15 residues. The CDR3 is CASRKLYRENNEQFF. The CDR3 DNA follows: TGTGCCAGCAGGAAACTTTACAGGGAGAACAATGAGCAGTTCTTC.

The table lists this clonotype with a few counts. The chain uses TRBV12-3 or TRBV12-4 and TRBJ1-3; D gene unclear. V lost 1 base to trimming and J lost 0 bases, with 4 bases between them. This CDR3 region has 14 residues. The CDR3 region is CASSLDNSGNTIYF. The CDR3 DNA follows: TGTGCCAGCAGTTTAGACAACTCTGGAAACACCATATATTTT.

This clonotype was seen only a few times. This chain connects TRBV7-9 to TRBJ2-1, with 7 nucleotides matching TRBD1. The J segment lost 4 bases and the V segment lost 5 bases, leaving 8 bases of the junction unmatched. The CDR3 loop spans 15 amino acids. Germline V lookup: CDR1 SEHNR, CDR2 FQNEAQ (reference sequence). The CDR3 sequence is CASSQTGTAYNEQFF. The CDR3 DNA reads TGTGCCAGCAGCCAAACCGGGACAGCTTACAATGAGCAGTTCTTC.

The sample holds many counts of this clonotype. The chain uses TRBV5-1 and TRBJ2-2, with TRBD2 as a possible D gene (5 bases). The V and J ends lost 0 bases and 6 bases respectively, with 6 bases between them. In germline, CDR1 is SGHRS, CDR2 YFSETQ. The CDR3 contains 13 residues. The CDR3 DNA is TGCGCCAGCAGCTTGGTCGGGGCCGGGGAGCTGTTTTTT. This gives the protein CASSLVGAGELFF.

V is TRBV7-9 and J is TRBJ2-7; D perhaps matches TRBD2 (5 bases). The V gene's germline CDR1 is SEHNR and CDR2 FQNEAQ (reference sequence). V lost 5 bases to trimming and J lost 2 bases, with 19 bases between them. This CDR3 contains 16 residues. CDR3 region: CASSPPIAGGPYEQYF. CDR3 in DNA: TGTGCCAGCAGCCCACCCATCGCGGGTGGCCCCTACGAGCAGTACTTC.

There are a few counts of this clonotype. The chain links TRBV12-3 or TRBV12-4 to TRBJ1-6; D is possibly TRBD1 (5 bases). The CDR3 spans 14 residues. V lost 4 bases and J 4 bases, leaving 8 bases between the germline ends. CDR3 in amino acids: CASSSGIYNSPLHF. The CDR3 coding sequence is TGTGCCAGCAGTTCAGGGATATATAATTCACCCCTCCACTTT.

The CDR3 coding sequence is TGCGCCAGCAGCCCATCGAAAAATGAGCAGTTCTTC. It codes for CASSPSKNEQFF. The chain recombines TRBV4-1 with TRBJ2-1; D uncertain. V was trimmed by 4 bases and J by 7 bases, leaving 8 bases between them. CDR1 MGHRA and CDR2 YSYEKL come from the germline V gene. The CDR3 is 12 residues long.

The V call is TRBV7-9, the J call TRBJ2-1; possibly TRBD2 for D (5 bases). Germline CDR1 SEHNR, CDR2 FQNEAQ (reference sequence). Trimming stripped 5 bases from V and 1 base from J, with 18 bases between. This CDR3 has 17 amino acids. The chain's CDR3 is CASSVGVARESYNEQFF. The CDR3 region has the DNA TGTGCCAGCAGCGTTGGAGTAGCGAGAGAATCCTACAATGAGCAGTTCTTC. The full variable domain, in which reference TRBV7-9 and TRBJ2-1 provide the parts outside the CDR3, is DTGVSQNPRHKITKRGQNVTFRCDPISEHNRLYWYRQTLGQGPEFLTYFQNEAQLEKSRLLSDRFSAERPKGSFSTLEIQRTEQGDSAMYLCASSVGVARESYNEQFFGPGTRLTVL.

This clonotype was detected only a few times. CDR3 coding DNA: TGCAGTGCAGAAAGACAGGGAGAAGGCTATAATTCACCCCTCCACTTT. Translating gives CSAERQGEGYNSPLHF. V gene TRBV20-1 combines with J gene TRBJ1-6; 7 positions agree with TRBD1. This CDR3 is 16 amino acids long. Germline lookup yields CDR1 DFQATT and CDR2 SNEGSKA (reference sequence). V lost 6 bases, J lost 3 bases, and 11 bases stayed unmatched.

This clonotype has a handful of counts. CDR3 in amino acids: CASSSRWGGQYTDTQYF. In DNA form, the CDR3 reads TGTGCCAGCAGTTCCCGGTGGGGCGGACAGTACACAGATACGCAGTATTTT. The chain is built from TRBV28 and TRBJ2-3; TRBD1 might be the D (6 bases). The CDR3 extends over 17 amino acids. V dropped 4 bases and J dropped 2 bases, with 19 bases sitting between them. The V gene's germline CDR1 is MDHEN and CDR2 SYDVKM.

In this sample, this clonotype turned up a few times. The rearrangement joins TRBV6-2 or TRBV6-3 to TRBJ1-1; D gene ambiguous. There are 16 residues in the CDR3. The V gene's germline CDR1 is MNHEY and CDR2 SVGEGT. Trimming cost V 0 bases and J 1 base, with 12 bases left between them. CDR3 amino acids: CASSYSIGSRNTEAFF. The CDR3 DNA is TGTGCCAGCAGTTACTCGATTGGCAGCCGGAACACTGAAGCTTTCTTT.

The CDR3 here is CASSLGPDIWGEQYF. The CDR3 DNA follows: TGTGCCAGCAGCTTGGGCCCTGATATCTGGGGCGAGCAGTACTTC. The chain uses TRBV5-6 and TRBJ2-7, with D uncertain. The CDR3 spans 15 residues. Trimming took 0 bases from V and 6 from J, leaving 16 bases between them. The V gene's germline CDR1 is SGHDT and CDR2 YYEEEE.

Remarks on this clonotype: A read error may produce the germline difference seen at one junction end. CDR3 residues: CASSLAGGGNPEAFF. DNA of the CDR3: TGTGCCAGCAGCTTAGCCGGGGGGGGGAACCCTGAAGCTTTCTTT. The gene calls are TRBV7-8 and TRBJ1-1, with D maybe TRBD1 (5 bases). The CDR3 has 15 amino acids. Germline loops: CDR1 SGHVS, CDR2 FQNEAQ. The full variable domain, completed using reference TRBV7-8 and TRBJ1-1, is GAGVSQSPRYKVAKRGQDVALRCDPISGHVSLFWYQQALGQGPEFLTYFQNEAQLDKSGLPSDRFFAERPEGSVSTLKIQRTQQEDSAVYLCASSLAGGGNPEAFFGQGTRLTVV.

The chain uses TRBV2 and TRBJ2-3; no reliable D call. CDR3 length: 13 amino acids. Trimming removed 5 bases at V and 2 bases at J, with 8 bases between. From germline, CDR1 is SNHLY and CDR2 FYNNEI. The CDR3 nucleotides are TGTGCCAGCAGTCTTCAGGACACAGATACGCAGTATTTT. It codes for CASSLQDTDTQYF.

The chain employs TRBV20-1 and TRBJ1-6; possible D gene TRBD1, 5 bases. CDR1 is DFQATT and CDR2 is SNEGSKA in the germline V gene (reference sequence). The CDR3 length is 16 residues. Trimming took off 0 bases at V and 0 bases at J, with 9 bases between the two ends. DNA for the CDR3: TGCAGTGCTAGAGATTATCAGGGCTCCTATAATTCACCCCTCCACTTT. This translates into CSARDYQGSYNSPLHF.

This clonotype occurred a few times. V and J are TRBV20-1 and TRBJ1-2, with 9 positions matching TRBD1. V was pared by 5 bases and J by 3 bases, with 4 bases of the junction left unmatched. The germline gives CDR1 DFQATT, CDR2 SNEGSKA (reference sequence). This CDR3 has 13 residues. CDR3: CSADWTGDYGYTF. The CDR3 DNA follows: TGCAGTGCTGACTGGACAGGGGACTATGGCTACACCTTC.

Concerning this clonotype: The junction and the germline gene differ at one end; a read error may be behind it. The rearrangement links TRBV6-6 to TRBJ2-1; possible D gene TRBD1, 5 bases. Germline CDR1 MNHNY, CDR2 SVGAGI (reference sequence). This CDR3 region has 12 residues. The CDR3 loop reads CASTPGFDERFF. In DNA, the CDR3 is TGTGCCAGCACGCCAGGGTTTGATGAGCGGTTCTTC.

The V and J genes are TRBV6-5 and TRBJ2-1; TRBD2 aligns across 8 bases. With 3 bases clipped from V and 8 bases from J, the junction kept 6 bases outside the gene matches. This CDR3 is built from 14 residues. The V gene's germline CDR1 is MNHEY and CDR2 SVGAGI. CDR3 in amino acids: CASSYRGLGDEQFF. In DNA, the CDR3 is TGTGCCAGCAGTTATAGGGGACTAGGCGATGAGCAGTTCTTC.

The rearrangement joins TRBV3-1 to TRBJ2-5, with D possibly being TRBD2 (5 bases). V was clipped by 4 bases and J by 4 bases, with 7 bases between them. There are 12 residues in the CDR3. Germline lookup yields CDR1 LGHDT and CDR2 YNNKEL (reference sequence). Here the CDR3 reads CASSPDSETQYF. CDR3 sequence (DNA): TGTGCCAGCAGCCCGGACTCAGAGACCCAGTACTTC.

This clonotype appeared many times. The chain recombines TRBV20-1 with TRBJ2-5, with D possibly matching TRBD1 (6 bases). The germline V gene encodes CDR1 DFQATT and CDR2 SNEGSKA (reference sequence). Trimming pared 4 bases from V and 5 bases from J, leaving 32 bases between. CDR3 length: 19 amino acids. CDR3 sequence reads: CSATEGTPKVEISLETQYF. The DNA for the CDR3 is TGCAGTGCTACCGAAGGGACACCGAAGGTCGAGATAAGTTTGGAGACCCAGTACTTC.

The CDR3 sequence: CASSNAGVGEAFF. The DNA for the CDR3 is TGTGCCAGCAGTAACGCGGGGGTGGGTGAAGCTTTCTTT. The chain recombines TRBV6-6 with TRBJ1-1; D is possibly TRBD1 (5 bases). There are 13 residues in the CDR3. Trimming cost V 5 bases and J 7 bases, with 14 bases left between them. Germline V CDR1 and CDR2: MNHNY, SVGAGI (reference sequence).